This T cell receptor beta chain was sequenced in a study of shared clonotypes between healthy human individuals. Whole-study context: CD4 naive and CD4 memory each took three plates per donor, while CD8 naive took two and CD8 memory one.

Naive CD8 populations comprised CD45RO-negative cells positively selected for CCR7, excluding terminally differentiated effector memory CD45RA+ cells. Whole-study results and caveats: Limited genetic and exposure-history diversity came from having few donors. Against clonotypes common to all four donors, non-shared ones had lower generation probabilities.

Note on this clone: Its antigen is unknown.

V lost 7 bases to trimming and J lost 2 bases; unmatched junction nucleotides: 5. CDR1 is SQVTM and CDR2 is ANQGSEA in the germline V gene. This CDR3 is 13 amino acids long. Using immunoSEQ multiplex PCR, the repertoire was profiled, and TCRdb retains in-frame clones only, with some absent. This table has around 600,000 clones, approximately 96% appearing once. V is TRBV29-1 and J is TRBJ2-7, with TRBD1 matching over 10 bases. The sample comprised naive CD8+ T cells sorted from blood. This TCR was recovered from a woman aged 25 to 45 in good health. The CDR3 loop reads CSAGTGVTYEQYF. The CDR3 nucleotides read TGCAGCGCCGGGACAGGGGTAACCTACGAGCAGTACTTC.